The present T cell receptor (beta chain) was sequenced within a study of T cell repertoires in cytomegalovirus infection. Germline V lookup: CDR1 LNHDA, CDR2 SQIVND (reference sequence). CDR3 length: 16 amino acids. Between the trimmed V and J ends, which lost 5 bases and 3 bases, there was a span of 17 bases. TCRdb independently ran MiXCR on the reads; one entry per CDR3 protein. Counted here are about 450,000 distinct CDR3 sequences, about a third occurring once; the ten biggest clones make up about an eighth. This chain joins TRBV19 and TRBJ1-5; tentative D call: TRBD1 (5 bases). The origin of this receptor is a human donor in good health (CMV status not recorded). Some clones in this sample may be carry-over from other donors' samples. Sequenced material: PBMCs. This chain's CDR3 is CASSGGDALFNQPQHF. CDR3 DNA sequence: TGTGCCAGTAGTGGGGGTGACGCACTCTTCAATCAGCCCCAGCATTTT.